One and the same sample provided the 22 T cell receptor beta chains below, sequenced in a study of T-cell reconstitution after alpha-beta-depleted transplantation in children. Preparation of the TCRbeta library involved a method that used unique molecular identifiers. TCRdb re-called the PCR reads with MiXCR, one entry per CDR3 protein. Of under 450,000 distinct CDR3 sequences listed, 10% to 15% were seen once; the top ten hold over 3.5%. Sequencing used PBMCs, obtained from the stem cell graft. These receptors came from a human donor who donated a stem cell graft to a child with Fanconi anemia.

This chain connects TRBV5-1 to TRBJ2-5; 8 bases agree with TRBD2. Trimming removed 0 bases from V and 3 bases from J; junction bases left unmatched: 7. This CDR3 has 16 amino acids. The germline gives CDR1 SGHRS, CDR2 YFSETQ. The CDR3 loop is CASSLVSGGPEETQYF. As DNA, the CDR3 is TGCGCCAGCAGCTTGGTGTCGGGGGGGCCCGAAGAGACCCAGTACTTC.

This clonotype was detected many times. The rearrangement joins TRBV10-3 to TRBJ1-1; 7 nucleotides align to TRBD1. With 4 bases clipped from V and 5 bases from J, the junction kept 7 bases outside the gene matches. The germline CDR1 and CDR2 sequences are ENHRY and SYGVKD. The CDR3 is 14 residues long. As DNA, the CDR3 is TGTGCCATCAGTGGAAGACAGGGAAGGACTGAAGCTTTCTTT. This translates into CAISGRQGRTEAFF.

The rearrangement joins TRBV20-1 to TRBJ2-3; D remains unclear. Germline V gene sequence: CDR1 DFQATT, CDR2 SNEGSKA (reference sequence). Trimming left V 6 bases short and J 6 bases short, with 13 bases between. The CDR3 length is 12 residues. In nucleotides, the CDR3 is TGCAGTGCAGCGCCGGTCGCGGATACGCAGTATTTT. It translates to CSAAPVADTQYF.

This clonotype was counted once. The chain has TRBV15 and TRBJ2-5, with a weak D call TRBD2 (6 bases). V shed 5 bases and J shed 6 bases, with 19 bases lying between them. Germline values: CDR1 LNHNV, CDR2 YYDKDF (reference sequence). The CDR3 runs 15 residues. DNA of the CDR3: TGTGCCACCAGCCAAATAAAGCAACTAGCAAAGACCCAGTACTTC. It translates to CATSQIKQLAKTQYF.

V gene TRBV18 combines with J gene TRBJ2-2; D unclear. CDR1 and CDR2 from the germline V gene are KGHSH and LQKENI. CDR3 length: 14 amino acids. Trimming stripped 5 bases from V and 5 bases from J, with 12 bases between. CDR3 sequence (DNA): TGTGCCAGCTCAGCGAAGGCCGGGACCGGGGAGCTGTTTTTT. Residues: CASSAKAGTGELFF.

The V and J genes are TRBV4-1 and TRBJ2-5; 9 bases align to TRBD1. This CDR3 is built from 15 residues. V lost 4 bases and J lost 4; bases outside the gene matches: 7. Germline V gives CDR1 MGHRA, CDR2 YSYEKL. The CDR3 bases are TGCGCCAGCAGCCTTGGACAGGGGACAAGAGAGACCCAGTACTTC. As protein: CASSLGQGTRETQYF.

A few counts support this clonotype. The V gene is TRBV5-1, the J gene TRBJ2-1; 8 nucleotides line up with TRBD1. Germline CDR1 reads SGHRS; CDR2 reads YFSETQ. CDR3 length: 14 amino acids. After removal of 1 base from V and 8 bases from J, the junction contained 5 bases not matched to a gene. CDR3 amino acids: CASSLTGGSDEQFF. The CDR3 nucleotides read TGCGCCAGCAGCTTGACAGGGGGGAGCGATGAGCAGTTCTTC.

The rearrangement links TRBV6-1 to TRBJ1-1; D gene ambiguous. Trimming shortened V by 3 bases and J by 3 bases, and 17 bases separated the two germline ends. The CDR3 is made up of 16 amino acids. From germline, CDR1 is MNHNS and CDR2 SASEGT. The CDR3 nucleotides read TGTGCCAGCAGTGACCCCGCGGCGCTGGGTCACACTGAAGCTTTCTTT. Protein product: CASSDPAALGHTEAFF.

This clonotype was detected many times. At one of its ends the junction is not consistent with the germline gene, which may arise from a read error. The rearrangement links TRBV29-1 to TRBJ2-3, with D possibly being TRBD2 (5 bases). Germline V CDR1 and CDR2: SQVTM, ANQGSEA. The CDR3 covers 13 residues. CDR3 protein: CSVEGGGTDTQYF. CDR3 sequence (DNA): TGCAGCGTCGAAGGAGGAGGCACAGATACGCAGTATTTT.

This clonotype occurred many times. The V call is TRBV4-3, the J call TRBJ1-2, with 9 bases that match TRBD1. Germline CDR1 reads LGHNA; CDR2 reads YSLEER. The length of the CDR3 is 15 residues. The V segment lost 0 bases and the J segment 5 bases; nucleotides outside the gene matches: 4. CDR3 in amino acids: CASSQDIGTGYGYTF. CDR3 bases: TGCGCCAGCAGCCAAGATATAGGGACAGGGTATGGCTACACCTTC.

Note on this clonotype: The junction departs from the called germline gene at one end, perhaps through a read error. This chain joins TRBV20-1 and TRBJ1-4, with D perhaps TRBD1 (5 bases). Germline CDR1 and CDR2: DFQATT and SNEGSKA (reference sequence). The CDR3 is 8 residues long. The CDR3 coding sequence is TGCAGTACGGGACTCGAGAGTTTT. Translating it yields CSTGLESF.

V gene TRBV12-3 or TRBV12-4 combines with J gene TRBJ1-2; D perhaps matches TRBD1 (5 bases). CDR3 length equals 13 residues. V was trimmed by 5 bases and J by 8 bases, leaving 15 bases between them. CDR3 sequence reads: CASSTGTSGGYTF. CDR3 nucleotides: TGTGCCAGCAGTACCGGGACTTCCGGAGGCTACACCTTC.

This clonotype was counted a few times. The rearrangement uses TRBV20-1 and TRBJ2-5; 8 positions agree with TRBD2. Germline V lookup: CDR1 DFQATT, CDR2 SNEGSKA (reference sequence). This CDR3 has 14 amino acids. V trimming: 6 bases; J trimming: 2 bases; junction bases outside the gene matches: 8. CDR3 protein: CSASPGGRQETQYF. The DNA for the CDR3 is TGCAGTGCATCGCCGGGGGGGCGGCAAGAGACCCAGTACTTC.

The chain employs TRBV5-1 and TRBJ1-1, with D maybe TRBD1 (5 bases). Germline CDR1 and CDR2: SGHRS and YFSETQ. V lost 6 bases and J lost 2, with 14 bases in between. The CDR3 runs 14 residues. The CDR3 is CASTPDKGNTEAFF. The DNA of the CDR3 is TGCGCCAGCACCCCGGACAAGGGAAACACTGAAGCTTTCTTT.

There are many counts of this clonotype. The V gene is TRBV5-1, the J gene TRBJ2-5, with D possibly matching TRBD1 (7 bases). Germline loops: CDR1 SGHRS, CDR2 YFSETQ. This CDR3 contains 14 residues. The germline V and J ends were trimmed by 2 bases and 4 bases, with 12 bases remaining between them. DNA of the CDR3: TGCGCCAGCAGCTTAGATCAGGGGGGAGAGACCCAGTACTTC. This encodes CASSLDQGGETQYF.

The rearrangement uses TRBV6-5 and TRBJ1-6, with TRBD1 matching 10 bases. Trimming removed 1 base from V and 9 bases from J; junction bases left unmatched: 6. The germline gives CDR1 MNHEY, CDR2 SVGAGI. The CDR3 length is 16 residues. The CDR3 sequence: CASSYFEGQGTSPLHF. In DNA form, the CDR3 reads TGTGCCAGCAGTTACTTCGAGGGACAGGGGACTTCACCCCTCCACTTT.

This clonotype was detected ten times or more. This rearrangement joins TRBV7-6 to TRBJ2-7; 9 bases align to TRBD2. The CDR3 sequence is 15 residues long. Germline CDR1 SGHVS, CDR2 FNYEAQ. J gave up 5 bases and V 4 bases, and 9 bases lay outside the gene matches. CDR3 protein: CASSSTGVAGDEQYF. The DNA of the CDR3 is TGTGCCAGCAGCTCGACGGGGGTAGCGGGGGACGAGCAGTACTTC.

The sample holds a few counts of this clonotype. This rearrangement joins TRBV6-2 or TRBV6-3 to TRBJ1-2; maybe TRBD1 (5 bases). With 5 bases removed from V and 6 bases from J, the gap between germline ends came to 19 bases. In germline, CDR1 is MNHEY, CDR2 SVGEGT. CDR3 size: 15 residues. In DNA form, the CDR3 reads TGTGCCAGCAGTCTTCTACTCGACAGAGAAGATGGCTACACCTTC. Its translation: CASSLLLDREDGYTF.

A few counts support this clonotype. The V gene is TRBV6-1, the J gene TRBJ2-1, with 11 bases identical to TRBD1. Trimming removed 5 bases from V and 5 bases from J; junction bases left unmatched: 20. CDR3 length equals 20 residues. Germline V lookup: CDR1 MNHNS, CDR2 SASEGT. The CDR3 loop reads CASSKGRSNSGQGDHNEQFF. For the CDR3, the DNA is TGTGCCAGCAGTAAGGGGAGATCCAACTCGGGACAGGGGGACCACAATGAGCAGTTCTTC.

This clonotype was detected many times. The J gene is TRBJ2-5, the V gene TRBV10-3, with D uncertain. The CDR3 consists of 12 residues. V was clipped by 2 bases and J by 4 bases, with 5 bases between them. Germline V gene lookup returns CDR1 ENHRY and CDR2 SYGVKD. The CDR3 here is CAISEHGETQYF. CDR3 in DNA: TGTGCCATCAGTGAGCATGGAGAGACCCAGTACTTC.

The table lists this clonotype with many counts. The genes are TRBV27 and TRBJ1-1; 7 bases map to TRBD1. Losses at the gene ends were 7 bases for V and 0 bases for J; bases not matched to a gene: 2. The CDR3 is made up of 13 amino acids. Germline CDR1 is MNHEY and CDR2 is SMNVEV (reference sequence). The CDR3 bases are TGTGCCAGCAAGACAGGGTTGAACACTGAAGCTTTCTTT. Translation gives CASKTGLNTEAFF.

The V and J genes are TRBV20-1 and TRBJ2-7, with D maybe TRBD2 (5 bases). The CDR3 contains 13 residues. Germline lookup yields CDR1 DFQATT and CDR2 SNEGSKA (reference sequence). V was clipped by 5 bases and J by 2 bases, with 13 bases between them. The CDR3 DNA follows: TGCAGTGCTGAACGGACGGGGACCTACGAGCAGTACTTC. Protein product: CSAERTGTYEQYF.